The 23 T cell receptor beta chains reported below all come from one sample, sequenced in a study of blood T cell repertoires in COVID-19 (TCRdb year 2020). To prepare the library, the immunoSEQ multiplex PCR assay was applied. TCRdb's version of the immuneACCESS table is confined to in-frame rearrangements and falls short of the full clone set. An unresolved V gene accounts for under half of the shortfall where checked; the remainder is of unknown origin. Recorded for this sample are under 550,000 clones; around nine tenths of them occurred a single time. 0.7% to 1% of the sample goes to the ten largest clones. The sequenced sample was peripheral blood. The source of these receptors is a man aged 18 to 30 with COVID-19, enrolled during active disease.

This chain connects TRBV6-7 to TRBJ2-7, with 7 bases fitting TRBD1. TRBV6-7 is placed among ORFs of uncertain function. This CDR3 spans 14 amino acids. With V trimmed by 4 bases and J by 6 bases, 9 bases remained unmatched. The CDR3 reads CASSSPPTGLEQYF. Here the CDR3 DNA reads TGTGCCAGCAGTTCCCCCCCGACAGGGCTCGAGCAGTACTTC.

The rearrangement links TRBV14 to TRBJ2-7; TRBD1 matches 8 bases. Germline lookup yields CDR1 SGHDN and CDR2 FVKESK. Trimming took 5 bases from V and 2 from J; bases not matched to a gene: 11. There are 16 residues in the CDR3. The CDR3 region has the DNA TGTGCCAGCAGCGAGAGACAGGGGTTGAGGGCCTACGAGCAGTACTTC. This sequence encodes CASSERQGLRAYEQYF.

The rearrangement joins TRBV11-2 to TRBJ1-1; the D is unclear. The CDR3 sequence is 16 residues long. The V and J ends lost 1 base and 1 base respectively, with 13 bases between them. Germline CDR1 reads SGHAT; CDR2 reads FQNNGV. The CDR3 is CASSLAPLGGNTEAFF. The DNA of the CDR3 is TGTGCCAGCAGCTTAGCCCCACTAGGCGGGAACACTGAAGCTTTCTTT. Complete variable domain (other parts from reference TRBV11-2 and TRBJ1-1): EAGVAQSPRYKIIEKRQSVAFWCNPISGHATLYWYQQILGQGPKLLIQFQNNGVVDDSQLPKDRFSAERLKGVDSTLKIQPAKLEDSAVYLCASSLAPLGGNTEAFFGQGTRLTVV.

V and J are TRBV10-1 and TRBJ2-2; 13 nucleotides match TRBD2. V shed 6 bases, J shed 1 base, and the junction held 2 bases outside the gene matches. The CDR3 is 16 residues long. CDR1 WNHNN and CDR2 SYGVQD come from the germline V gene (reference sequence). CDR3: CASRRTSGGNTGELFF. The CDR3 DNA reads as TGCGCCAGCAGACGGACTAGCGGGGGGAACACCGGGGAGCTGTTTTTT.

V is TRBV11-2 and J is TRBJ1-2; D remains unclear. This CDR3 spans 17 amino acids. Germline V gives CDR1 SGHAT, CDR2 FQNNGV. Trimming shortened V by 1 base and J by 2 bases, and 17 bases separated the two germline ends. CDR3 coding DNA: TGTGCCAGCAGCTTAGTCGGAGGGTTTCCCTACAACTATGGCTACACCTTC. Its translation: CASSLVGGFPYNYGYTF.

J is TRBJ2-7 and V is TRBV27; weak D call: TRBD2 (5 bases). V lost 1 base to trimming and J lost 7 bases, with 14 bases between them. Germline V lookup: CDR1 MNHEY, CDR2 SMNVEV (reference sequence). CDR3 length equals 14 residues. This CDR3 reads CASSLFGRSDEQYF. The CDR3 coding sequence is TGTGCCAGCAGTTTATTCGGTCGTAGCGATGAGCAGTACTTC.

This chain joins TRBV7-9 and TRBJ2-7, with D tentatively TRBD1 (6 bases). Trimming stripped 0 bases from V and 2 bases from J, with 17 bases between. Germline V gene lookup returns CDR1 SEHNR and CDR2 FQNEAQ (reference sequence). The CDR3 sequence is 17 residues long. The CDR3 DNA follows: TGTGCCAGCAGCTTAGCACTACAGGGCATCGGCCCCTACGAGCAGTACTTC. Encoded protein: CASSLALQGIGPYEQYF. The entire variable domain, with the rest obtained from reference TRBV7-9 and TRBJ2-7, is as follows: DTGVSQNPRHKITKRGQNVTFRCDPISEHNRLYWYRQTLGQGPEFLTYFQNEAQLEKSRLLSDRFSAERPKGSFSTLEIQRTEQGDSAMYLCASSLALQGIGPYEQYFGPGTRLTVT.

V gene TRBV18 combines with J gene TRBJ1-4; TRBD1 matches 7 bases. The CDR3 consists of 17 residues. Germline V gene lookup returns CDR1 KGHSH and CDR2 LQKENI. The trim removed 5 bases at V and 4 bases at J, leaving 13 bases unmatched. CDR3 DNA sequence: TGTGCCAGCTCATCAATTGCTGCGACAGGGATTAATGAAAAACTGTTTTTT. Its translation: CASSSIAATGINEKLFF.

The rearrangement uses TRBV5-4 and TRBJ2-2; 8 bases map to TRBD1. V was clipped by 4 bases and J by 0 bases; unmatched bases: 8. The germline V gene encodes CDR1 SGHNT and CDR2 YYREEE (reference sequence). This CDR3 spans 17 amino acids. The CDR3 sequence is CASSTWDRLSNTGELFF. The CDR3 DNA is TGTGCCAGCAGCACCTGGGACAGGCTATCGAACACCGGGGAGCTGTTTTTT. Full variable domain (rest looked up from reference TRBV5-4 and TRBJ2-2): ETGVTQSPTHLIKTRGQQVTLRCSSQSGHNTVSWYQQALGQGPQFIFQYYREEENGRGNFPPRFSGLQFPNYSSELNVNALELDDSALYLCASSTWDRLSNTGELFFGEGSRLTVL.

The table lists this clone with a few counts. This rearrangement joins TRBV27 to TRBJ1-2; TRBD1 agrees at 9 bases. Germline CDR1 MNHEY, CDR2 SMNVEV (reference sequence). CDR3 length: 15 amino acids. V dropped 5 bases and J dropped 7; count of bases not matched to a gene: 11. The CDR3 coding sequence is TGTGCCAGCAGTCAAACAGGGGGCGCAGTGGGTGGCTACACCTTC. Translated: CASSQTGGAVGGYTF.

V usage is TRBV6-5 and J usage is TRBJ1-2; 7 bases agree with TRBD1. Per germline, CDR1 MNHEY and CDR2 SVGAGI. J was trimmed by 3 bases and V by 5 bases; bases with no gene match: 3. The CDR3 is 13 amino acids. CDR3 sequence: CASSPGQYYGYTF. CDR3 nucleotide sequence: TGTGCCAGCAGTCCGGGACAGTACTATGGCTACACCTTC.

The chain employs TRBV5-4 and TRBJ2-7; D possibly corresponds to TRBD2 (5 bases). The V gene lost 0 bases and the J gene lost 4 bases, with 14 bases spanning the gap. Germline V CDR1 and CDR2: SGHNT, YYREEE (reference sequence). CDR3 size: 15 residues. The CDR3 DNA sequence: TGTGCCAGCAGCTTGGCAGGCGGGCGAGTGTACGAGCAGTACTTC. Amino acids: CASSLAGGRVYEQYF. The variable domain in full, completed from reference TRBV5-4 and TRBJ2-7, reads ETGVTQSPTHLIKTRGQQVTLRCSSQSGHNTVSWYQQALGQGPQFIFQYYREEENGRGNFPPRFSGLQFPNYSSELNVNALELDDSALYLCASSLAGGRVYEQYFGPGTRLTVT.

This sequence joins TRBV25-1 and TRBJ2-1; TRBD2 agrees at 7 bases. With V trimmed by 2 bases and J by 6 bases, 7 bases remained unmatched. The CDR3 is made up of 15 amino acids. The V gene's germline CDR1 is MGHDK and CDR2 SYGVNS. Here the CDR3 reads CASSEVGGSGNEQFF. CDR3 nucleotides: TGTGCCAGCAGTGAAGTTGGCGGGAGTGGCAATGAGCAGTTCTTC.

The genes are TRBV23-1 and TRBJ2-2, with TRBD1 matching over 7 bases. TRBV23-1 is recorded as an ORF, its role being uncertain. V was pared by 4 bases and J by 3 bases, with 2 bases of the junction left unmatched. The CDR3 totals 14 residues. CDR3 sequence: CASSRQGDTGELFF. The CDR3 bases are TGCGCCAGCAGTCGCCAGGGGGACACCGGGGAGCTGTTTTTT.

This sequence joins TRBV28 and TRBJ1-1; possible D gene TRBD1, 6 bases. The CDR3 runs 12 residues. V was shortened by 5 bases and J by 6 bases, with 10 bases between the two germline ends. CDR1 and CDR2 (germline): MDHEN, SYDVKM. CDR3 DNA sequence: TGTGCCAGCAGTGGACAGAGGCCTGAAGCTTTCTTT. This translates into CASSGQRPEAFF. Using reference TRBV28 and TRBJ1-1 for the parts outside the CDR3, the full variable domain is DVKVTQSSRYLVKRTGEKVFLECVQDMDHENMFWYRQDPGLGLRLIYFSYDVKMKEKGDIPEGYSVSREKKERFSLILESASTNQTSMYLCASSGQRPEAFFGQGTRLTVV.

V gene TRBV6-5 combines with J gene TRBJ2-3, with 8 bases aligning to TRBD1. Germline CDR1 MNHEY, CDR2 SVGAGI. CDR3 length: 15 residues. With 0 bases clipped from V and 4 bases from J, the junction kept 3 bases outside the gene matches. CDR3 in amino acids: CASSYSETGADTQYF. Here the CDR3 DNA reads TGTGCCAGCAGTTACTCGGAGACAGGGGCAGATACGCAGTATTTT.

The chain employs TRBV7-9 and TRBJ1-1, with 8 positions matching TRBD1. Per germline, CDR1 SEHNR and CDR2 FQNEAQ (reference sequence). The J segment lost 1 base and the V segment lost 2 bases, leaving 3 bases of the junction unmatched. This CDR3 is 15 amino acids long. The CDR3 loop reads CASSLTGQENTEAFF. The CDR3 DNA reads TGTGCCAGCAGCTTAACGGGACAGGAGAACACTGAAGCTTTCTTT. The variable domain in full, completed from reference TRBV7-9 and TRBJ1-1, reads DTGVSQNPRHKITKRGQNVTFRCDPISEHNRLYWYRQTLGQGPEFLTYFQNEAQLEKSRLLSDRFSAERPKGSFSTLEIQRTEQGDSAMYLCASSLTGQENTEAFFGQGTRLTVV.

The chain is built from TRBV9 and TRBJ2-7; TRBD1 might be the D (6 bases). In germline, CDR1 is SGDLS, CDR2 YYNGEE. Trimming stripped 2 bases from V and 2 bases from J, with 17 bases between. The CDR3 runs to 16 residues. In DNA form, the CDR3 reads TGTGCCAGCAGCGTCAACAGGGCGCGCCCACCCTACGAGCAGTACTTC. Its translation is CASSVNRARPPYEQYF.

This sequence joins TRBV6-5 and TRBJ2-3; tentative D call: TRBD1 (8 bases). V gave up 8 bases and J gave up 5 bases, with 20 bases separating them. The CDR3 is 15 residues long. Germline CDR1 and CDR2: MNHEY and SVGAGI. The CDR3, as DNA: TGTGCCAGCCAAAGACAGGGGAGGGTGAAAGATACGCAGTATTTT. It encodes CASQRQGRVKDTQYF.

In this sample, this clone turned up a few times. The chain is built from TRBV18 and TRBJ1-3; D is uncertain. This CDR3 region has 14 residues. The V end lost 6 bases, the J end lost 0 bases, and 9 bases lay between the germline ends. Germline V gene sequence: CDR1 KGHSH, CDR2 LQKENI. The CDR3 bases are TGTGCCAGCTCCCGAGAAACCTCTGGAAACACCATATATTTT. Translation: CASSRETSGNTIYF.

This chain connects TRBV18 to TRBJ1-1; TRBD1 agrees at 8 bases. The CDR3 is 13 residues long. After removal of 5 bases from V and 3 bases from J, the junction contained 2 bases not matched to a gene. Germline values: CDR1 KGHSH, CDR2 LQKENI. CDR3 in amino acids: CASSTDRDTEAFF. CDR3 nucleotide sequence: TGTGCCAGCTCAACGGACAGGGACACTGAAGCTTTCTTT. Complete variable domain (other parts from reference TRBV18 and TRBJ1-1): NAGVMQNPRHLVRRRGQEARLRCSPMKGHSHVYWYRQLPEEGLKFMVYLQKENIIDESGMPKERFSAEFPKEGPSILRIQQVVRGDSAAYFCASSTDRDTEAFFGQGTRLTVV.

The table lists this clone with a count of one. The J gene is TRBJ2-7, the V gene TRBV2; tentatively, D is TRBD1 (5 bases). V lost 4 bases, J lost 0 bases, and 7 bases lay in between. The germline V gene encodes CDR1 SNHLY and CDR2 FYNNEI. The CDR3 runs to 13 residues. The CDR3 DNA follows: TGTGCCAGCAGTGTGGGGCACTCCTACGAGCAGTACTTC. This translates into CASSVGHSYEQYF.

The chain joins TRBV3-1 (or the pseudogene TRBV3-2) to TRBJ2-1, with 10 nucleotides matching TRBD1. J gave up 8 bases and V 7 bases, and 8 bases lay outside the gene matches. Germline lookup yields CDR1 LGHDT and CDR2 YNNKEL (reference sequence). The CDR3 runs to 14 residues. CDR3 loop: CASTQSGTGDEQFF. DNA for the CDR3: TGTGCCAGCACCCAGAGCGGGACAGGGGATGAGCAGTTCTTC.